This T cell receptor beta chain appears in the sequencing data of a study of patients and donors after allogeneic stem cell transplantation. There are a few counts of this clonotype. This CDR3 is built from 13 residues. Trimming cost V 3 bases and J 7 bases, with 10 bases left between them. Germline loops: CDR1 MGHRA, CDR2 YSYEKL. From the RT-PCR reads, TCRdb called clonotypes with MiXCR, one entry per CDR3 protein. Of about 24,000 distinct CDR3 sequences in the sample, roughly two fifths were seen once. V gene TRBV4-1 combines with J gene TRBJ1-3, with no clear D. The sequence was collected from a human donor who was either an allogeneic HSCT recipient or a stem cell or donor lymphocyte infusion donor (not recorded which). It is not recorded whose cells these are; they may come from a transplant donor. The material sequenced was blood, either unsorted or a sorted T cell fraction (not recorded which). The CDR3 sequence: CASSQGLRNTIYF. CDR3 nucleotides: TGCGCCAGCAGCCAGGGCCTCAGGAACACCATATATTTT.